This TCR beta chain was found in a study of blood T cells in healthy people across ages. Whole-study findings and limits: Naive CD4+ cell counts and diversity both ran higher in long-lived than in aged donors. While age rose, TCR beta diversity per million T cells dropped in a roughly linear way. When one million T cells were used, diversity estimates were thought to be underestimates.

Concerning this clonotype: Its antigen is unidentified.

A second PCR of roughly 7 to 11 cycles used a sample-barcoded 5' primer and a J-beta primer mix. A tag from a template-switch adaptor with 12 random nucleotides marked each cDNA molecule. TCRdb re-derived calls from the 5' RACE reads in MiXCR, one entry per CDR3 protein. The table includes hundreds of thousands of distinct CDR3 sequences, approximately 40% detected once. The germline V gene has CDR1 SGHRS and CDR2 YFSETQ. The CDR3 is made up of 13 amino acids. V trimming: 6 bases; J trimming: 7 bases; junction bases outside the gene matches: 5. The J gene is TRBJ2-5, the V gene TRBV5-1; 11 bases line up with TRBD2. This TCR came from an elderly man in good health. What was sequenced was blood. The CDR3 loop is CASTDSGRGTQYF. In DNA form, the CDR3 reads TGCGCCAGCACTGATAGCGGGAGGGGGACCCAGTACTTC.